This T cell receptor beta chain was observed in a study of blood T cell repertoires in COVID-19. Background on the study: Researchers got acute and convalescent COVID-19 samples from the United States, Italy and Spain.

In the original workflow: Nucleated cell number was recorded as an estimate derived from reference gene primer amplification. Repertoires were generated with immunoSEQ multiplex PCR, while TCRdb's copy carries only in-frame clones and drops some. V and J calls and clone size follow that table, whereas D and trimming were derived from the DNA. The top ten clones hold 3% to 4% of a sample with approximately 240,000 clones, approximately 79% of them seen once. Germline CDR1 reads SGHRS; CDR2 reads YFSETQ. The CDR3 has 14 residues. V trimming: 2 bases; J trimming: 5 bases; junction bases outside the gene matches: 4.

The V call is TRBV5-1, the J call TRBJ2-3; TRBD1 matches 8 bases. This TCR came from a woman in her thirties or forties with active or convalescent COVID-19. The sequenced sample was peripheral blood. As DNA, the CDR3 is TGCGCCAGCAGCTTTGACAGGGGCAGAGATACGCAGTATTTT. This codes for CASSFDRGRDTQYF.